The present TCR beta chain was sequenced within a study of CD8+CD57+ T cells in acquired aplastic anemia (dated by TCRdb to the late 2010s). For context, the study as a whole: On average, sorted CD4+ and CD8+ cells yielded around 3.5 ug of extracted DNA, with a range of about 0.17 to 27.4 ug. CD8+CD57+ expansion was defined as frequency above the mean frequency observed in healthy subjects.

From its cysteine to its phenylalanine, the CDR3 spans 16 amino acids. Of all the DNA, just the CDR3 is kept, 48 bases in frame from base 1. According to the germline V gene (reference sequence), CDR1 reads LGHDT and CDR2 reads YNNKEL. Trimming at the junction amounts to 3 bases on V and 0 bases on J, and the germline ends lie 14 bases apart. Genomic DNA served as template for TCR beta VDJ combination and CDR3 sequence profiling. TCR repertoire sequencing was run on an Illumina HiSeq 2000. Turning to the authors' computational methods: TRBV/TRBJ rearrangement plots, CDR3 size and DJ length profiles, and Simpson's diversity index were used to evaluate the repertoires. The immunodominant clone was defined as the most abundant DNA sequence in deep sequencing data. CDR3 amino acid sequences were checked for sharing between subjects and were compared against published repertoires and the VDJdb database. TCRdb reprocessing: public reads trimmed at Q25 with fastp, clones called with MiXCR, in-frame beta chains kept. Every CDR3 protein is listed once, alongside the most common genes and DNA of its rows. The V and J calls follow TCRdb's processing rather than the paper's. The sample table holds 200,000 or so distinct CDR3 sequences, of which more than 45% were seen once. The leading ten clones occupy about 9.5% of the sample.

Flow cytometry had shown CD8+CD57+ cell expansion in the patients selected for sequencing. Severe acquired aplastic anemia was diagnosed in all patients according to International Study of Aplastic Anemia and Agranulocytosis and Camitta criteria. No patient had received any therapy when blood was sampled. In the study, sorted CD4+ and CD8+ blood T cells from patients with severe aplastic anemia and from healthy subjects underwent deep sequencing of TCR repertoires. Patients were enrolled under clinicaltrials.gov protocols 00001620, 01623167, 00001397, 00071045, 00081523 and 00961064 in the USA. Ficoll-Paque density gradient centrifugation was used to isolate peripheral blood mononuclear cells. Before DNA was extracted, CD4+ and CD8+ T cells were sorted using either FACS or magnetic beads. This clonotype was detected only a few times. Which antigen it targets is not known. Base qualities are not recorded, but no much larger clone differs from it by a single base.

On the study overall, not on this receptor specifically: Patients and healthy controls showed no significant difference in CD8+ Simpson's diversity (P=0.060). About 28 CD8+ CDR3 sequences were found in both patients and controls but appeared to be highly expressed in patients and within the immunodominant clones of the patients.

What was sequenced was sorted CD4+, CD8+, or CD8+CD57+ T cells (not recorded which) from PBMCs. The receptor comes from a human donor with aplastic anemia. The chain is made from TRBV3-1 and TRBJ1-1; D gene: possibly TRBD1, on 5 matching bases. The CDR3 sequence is CASSQVVGGLNTEAFF. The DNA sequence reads TGTGCCAGCAGCCAGGTCGTTGGGGGGTTGAACACTGAAGCTTTCTTT. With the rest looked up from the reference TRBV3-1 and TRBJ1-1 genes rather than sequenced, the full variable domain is DTAVSQTPKYLVTQMGNDKSIKCEQNLGHDTMYWYKQDSKKFLKIMFSYNNKELIINETVPNRFSPKSPDKAHLNLHINSLELGDSAVYFCASSQVVGGLNTEAFFGQGTRLTVV.